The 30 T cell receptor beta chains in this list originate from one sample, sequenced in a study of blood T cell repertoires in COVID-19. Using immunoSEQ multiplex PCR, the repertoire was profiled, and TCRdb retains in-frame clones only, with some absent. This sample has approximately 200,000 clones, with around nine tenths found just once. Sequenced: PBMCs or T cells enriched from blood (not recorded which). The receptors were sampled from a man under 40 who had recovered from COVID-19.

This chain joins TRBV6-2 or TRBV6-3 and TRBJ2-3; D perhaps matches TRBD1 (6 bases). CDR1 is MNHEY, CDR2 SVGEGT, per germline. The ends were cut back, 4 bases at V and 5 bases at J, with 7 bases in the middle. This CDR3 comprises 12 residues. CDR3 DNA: TGTGCCAGCAGTTGGACAGAAGATACGCAGTATTTT. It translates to CASSWTEDTQYF.

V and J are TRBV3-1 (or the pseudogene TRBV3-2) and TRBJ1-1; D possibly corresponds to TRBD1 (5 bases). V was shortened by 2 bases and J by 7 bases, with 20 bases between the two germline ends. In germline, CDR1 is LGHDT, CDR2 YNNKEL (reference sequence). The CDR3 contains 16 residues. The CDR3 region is CASSQIGQGLRGEAFF. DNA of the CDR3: TGTGCCAGCAGCCAAATCGGCCAGGGCCTTAGGGGTGAAGCTTTCTTT.

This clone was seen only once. The CDR3 coding sequence is TGTGCCAGCAGTTCAGATGTGGGACAGGAACAAGAGACCCAGTACTTC. Encoded protein: CASSSDVGQEQETQYF. The chain couples TRBV7-9 to TRBJ2-5; 8 bases map to TRBD1. CDR1 is SEHNR and CDR2 is FQNEAQ in the germline V gene (reference sequence). The CDR3 is 16 amino acids. Trimming took 6 bases from V and 2 from J; bases not matched to a gene: 11.

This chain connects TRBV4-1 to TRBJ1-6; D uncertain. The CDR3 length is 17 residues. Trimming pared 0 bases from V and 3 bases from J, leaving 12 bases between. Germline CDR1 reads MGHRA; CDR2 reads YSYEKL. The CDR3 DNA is TGCGCCAGCAGCCAAGAGAGGCGGCGGAACTATAATTCACCCCTCCACTTT. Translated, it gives CASSQERRRNYNSPLHF.

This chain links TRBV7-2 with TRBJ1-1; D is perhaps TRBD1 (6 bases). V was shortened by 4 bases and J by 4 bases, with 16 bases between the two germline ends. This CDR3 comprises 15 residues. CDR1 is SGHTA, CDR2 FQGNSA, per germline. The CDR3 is CASSSRGGASTEAFF. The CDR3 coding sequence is TGTGCCAGCAGCTCACGAGGGGGGGCGAGCACTGAAGCTTTCTTT.

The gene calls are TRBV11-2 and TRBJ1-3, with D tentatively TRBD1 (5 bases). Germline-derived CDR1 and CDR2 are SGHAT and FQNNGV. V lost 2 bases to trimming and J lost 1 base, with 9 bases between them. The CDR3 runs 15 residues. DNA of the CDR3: TGTGCCAGCAGCTTATACAGGTCATCTGGAAACACCATATATTTT. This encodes CASSLYRSSGNTIYF.

CDR3 DNA: TGTGCCAGCAATGACAGGGCGGGGGAAAAACTGTTTTTT. Translated: CASNDRAGEKLFF. The chain links TRBV2 to TRBJ1-4; 7 bases line up with TRBD1. CDR3 length: 13 residues. V was pared by 7 bases and J by 8 bases, with 7 bases of the junction left unmatched. CDR1 and CDR2 from the germline V gene are SNHLY and FYNNEI.

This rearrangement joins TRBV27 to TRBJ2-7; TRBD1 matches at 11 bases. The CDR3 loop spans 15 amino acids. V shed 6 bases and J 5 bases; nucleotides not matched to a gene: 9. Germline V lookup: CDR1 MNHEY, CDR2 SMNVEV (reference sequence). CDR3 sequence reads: CASRGTGTGGNEQYF. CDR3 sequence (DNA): TGTGCCAGCAGGGGGACCGGGACAGGGGGGAACGAGCAGTACTTC.

CDR3 sequence reads: CASSPKTPGTLQNPNTGELFF. CDR3 DNA sequence: TGCGCCAGCAGCCCGAAGACTCCCGGAACCCTCCAAAACCCTAACACCGGGGAGCTGTTTTTT. The rearrangement links TRBV5-1 to TRBJ2-2; D ambiguous. Trimming removed 4 bases at V and 2 bases at J, with 30 bases between. This CDR3 is 21 amino acids long. Germline CDR1 is SGHRS and CDR2 is YFSETQ.

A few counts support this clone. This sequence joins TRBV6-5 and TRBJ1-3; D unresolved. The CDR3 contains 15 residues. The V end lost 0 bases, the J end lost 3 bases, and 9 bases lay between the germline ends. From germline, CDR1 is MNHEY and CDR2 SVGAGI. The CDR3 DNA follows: TGTGCCAGCAGTTACTCAGGGAGTAATGGAAACACCATATATTTT. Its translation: CASSYSGSNGNTIYF.

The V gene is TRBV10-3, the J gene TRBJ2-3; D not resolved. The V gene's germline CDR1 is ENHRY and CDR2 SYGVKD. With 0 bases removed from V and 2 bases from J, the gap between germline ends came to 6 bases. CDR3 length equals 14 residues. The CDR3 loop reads CAISESQVTDTQYF. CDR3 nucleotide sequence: TGTGCCATCAGTGAGTCGCAGGTCACAGATACGCAGTATTTT.

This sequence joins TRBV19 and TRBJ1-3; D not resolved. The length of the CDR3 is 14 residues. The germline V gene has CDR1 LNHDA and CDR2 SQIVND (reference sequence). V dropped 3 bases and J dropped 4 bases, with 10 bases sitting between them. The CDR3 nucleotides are TGTGCCAGTAGTATGGGCAGCCGGGGAAACACCATATATTTT. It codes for CASSMGSRGNTIYF.

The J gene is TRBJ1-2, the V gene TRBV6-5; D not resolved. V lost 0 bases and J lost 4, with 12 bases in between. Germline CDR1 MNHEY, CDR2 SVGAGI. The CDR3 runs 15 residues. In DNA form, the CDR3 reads TGTGCCAGCAGTTACTCAACCAGTAGCTTCTATGGCTACACCTTC. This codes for CASSYSTSSFYGYTF.

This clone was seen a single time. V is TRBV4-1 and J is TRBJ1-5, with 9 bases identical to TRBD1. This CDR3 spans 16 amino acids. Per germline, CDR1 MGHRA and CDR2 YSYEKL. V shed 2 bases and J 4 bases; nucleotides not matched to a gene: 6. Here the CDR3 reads CASSQSSGTGNQPQHF. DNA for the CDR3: TGCGCCAGCAGCCAATCCTCCGGGACAGGGAATCAGCCCCAGCATTTT.

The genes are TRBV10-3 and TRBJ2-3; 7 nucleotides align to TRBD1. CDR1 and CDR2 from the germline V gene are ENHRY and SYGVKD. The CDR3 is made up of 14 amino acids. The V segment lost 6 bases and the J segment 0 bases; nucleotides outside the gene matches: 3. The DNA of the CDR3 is TGTGCCATCAGGAAGACAGGGAGCACAGATACGCAGTATTTT. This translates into CAIRKTGSTDTQYF.

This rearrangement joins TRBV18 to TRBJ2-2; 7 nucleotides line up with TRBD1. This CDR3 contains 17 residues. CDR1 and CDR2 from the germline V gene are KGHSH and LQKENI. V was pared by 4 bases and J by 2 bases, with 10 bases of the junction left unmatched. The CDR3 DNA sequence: TGTGCCAGCTCACTTTTAACAGGGGCTTCCAACACCGGGGAGCTGTTTTTT. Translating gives CASSLLTGASNTGELFF.

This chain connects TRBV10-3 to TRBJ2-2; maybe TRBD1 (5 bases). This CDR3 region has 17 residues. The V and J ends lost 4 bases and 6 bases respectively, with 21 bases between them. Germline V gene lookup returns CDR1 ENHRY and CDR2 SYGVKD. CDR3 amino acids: CAISGVLIRTGPGELFF. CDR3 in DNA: TGTGCCATCAGTGGCGTACTGATCCGAACAGGACCCGGGGAGCTGTTTTTT.

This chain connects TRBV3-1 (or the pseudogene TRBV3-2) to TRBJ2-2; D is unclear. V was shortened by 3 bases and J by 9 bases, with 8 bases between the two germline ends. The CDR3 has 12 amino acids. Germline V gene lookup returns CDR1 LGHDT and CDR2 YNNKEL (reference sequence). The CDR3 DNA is TGTGCCAGCAGCCAGTCTAGAAGGGAGCTGTTTTTT. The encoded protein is CASSQSRRELFF.

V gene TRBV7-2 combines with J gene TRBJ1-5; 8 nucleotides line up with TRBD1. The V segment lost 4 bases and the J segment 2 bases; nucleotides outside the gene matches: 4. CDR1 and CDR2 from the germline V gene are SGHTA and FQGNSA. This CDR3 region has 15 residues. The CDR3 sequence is CASSSGGIGNQPQHF. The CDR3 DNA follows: TGTGCCAGCAGCTCAGGGGGCATAGGCAATCAGCCCCAGCATTTT. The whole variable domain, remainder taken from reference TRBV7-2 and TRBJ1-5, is GAGVSQSPSNKVTEKGKDVELRCDPISGHTALYWYRQSLGQGLEFLIYFQGNSAPDKSGLPSDRFSAERTGGSVSTLTIQRTQQEDSAVYLCASSSGGIGNQPQHFGDGTRLSIL.

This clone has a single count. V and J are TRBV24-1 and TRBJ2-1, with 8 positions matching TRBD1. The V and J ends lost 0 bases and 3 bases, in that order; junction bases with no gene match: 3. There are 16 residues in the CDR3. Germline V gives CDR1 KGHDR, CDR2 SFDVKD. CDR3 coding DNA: TGTGCCACCAGTGATTTGAACAGGGGGGTCTACAATGAGCAGTTCTTC. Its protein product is CATSDLNRGVYNEQFF.

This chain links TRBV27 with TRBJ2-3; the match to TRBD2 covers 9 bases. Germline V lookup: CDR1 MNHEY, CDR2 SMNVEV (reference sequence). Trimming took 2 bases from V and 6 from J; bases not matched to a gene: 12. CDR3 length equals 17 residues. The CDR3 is CASSLRPSGTITDTQYF. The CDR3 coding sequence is TGTGCCAGCAGTTTACGGCCTAGCGGGACTATCACCGATACGCAGTATTTT.

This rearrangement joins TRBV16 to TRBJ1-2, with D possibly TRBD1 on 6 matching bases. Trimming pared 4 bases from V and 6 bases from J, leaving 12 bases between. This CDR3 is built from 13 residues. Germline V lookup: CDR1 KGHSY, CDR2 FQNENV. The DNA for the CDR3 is TGTGCCAGCAGCCCCCTCGGGACAAATGGCTACACCTTC. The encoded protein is CASSPLGTNGYTF.

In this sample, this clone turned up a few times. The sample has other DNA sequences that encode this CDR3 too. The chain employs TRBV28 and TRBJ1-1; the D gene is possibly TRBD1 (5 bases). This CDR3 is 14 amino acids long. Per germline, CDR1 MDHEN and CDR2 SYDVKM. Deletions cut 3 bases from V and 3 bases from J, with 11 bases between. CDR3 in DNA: TGTGCCAGCAGTTTGGTCAGGGTCGACACTGAAGCTTTCTTT. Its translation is CASSLVRVDTEAFF.

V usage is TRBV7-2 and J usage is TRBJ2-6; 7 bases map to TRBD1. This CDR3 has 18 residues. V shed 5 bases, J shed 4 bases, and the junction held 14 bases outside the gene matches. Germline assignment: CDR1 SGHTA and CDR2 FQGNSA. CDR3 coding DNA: TGTGCCAGCAGCGGCCCGGACAGGCCTAAGGCGGGGGCCAACGTCCTGACTTTC. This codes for CASSGPDRPKAGANVLTF.

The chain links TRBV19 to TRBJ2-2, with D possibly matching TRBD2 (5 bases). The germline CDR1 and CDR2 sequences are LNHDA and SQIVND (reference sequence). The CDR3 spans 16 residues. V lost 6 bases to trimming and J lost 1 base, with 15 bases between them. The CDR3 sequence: CASRILGRGNTGELFF. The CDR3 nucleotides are TGTGCCAGTAGGATCCTAGGACGGGGGAACACCGGGGAGCTGTTTTTT.

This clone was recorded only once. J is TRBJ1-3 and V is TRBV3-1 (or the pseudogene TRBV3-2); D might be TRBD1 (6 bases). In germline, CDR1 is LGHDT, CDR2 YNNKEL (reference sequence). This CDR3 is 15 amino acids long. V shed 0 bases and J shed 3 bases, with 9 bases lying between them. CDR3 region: CASSQEGHGGNTIYF. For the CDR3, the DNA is TGTGCCAGCAGCCAAGAGGGACACGGTGGAAACACCATATATTTT.

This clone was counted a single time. The CDR3 reads CASSIDRVDTEAFF. The CDR3 nucleotides are TGTGCCAGCTCAATCGACAGGGTTGACACTGAAGCTTTCTTT. The chain recombines TRBV18 with TRBJ1-1; 7 bases are shared with TRBD1. Trimming cost V 5 bases and J 3 bases; bases outside gene matches: 6. Germline loops: CDR1 KGHSH, CDR2 LQKENI. The CDR3 spans 14 residues.

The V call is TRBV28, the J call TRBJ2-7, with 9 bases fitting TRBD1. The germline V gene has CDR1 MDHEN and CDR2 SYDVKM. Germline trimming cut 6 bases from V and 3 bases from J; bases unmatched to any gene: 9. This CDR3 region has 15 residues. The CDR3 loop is CASRSAGTGSYEQYF. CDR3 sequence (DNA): TGTGCCAGCAGGTCAGCCGGGACAGGGAGCTACGAGCAGTACTTC.

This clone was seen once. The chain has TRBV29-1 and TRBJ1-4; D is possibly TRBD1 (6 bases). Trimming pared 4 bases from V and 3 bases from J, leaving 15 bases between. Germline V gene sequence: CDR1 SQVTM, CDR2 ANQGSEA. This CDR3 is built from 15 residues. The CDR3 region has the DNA TGCAGCGTTGGACAGGAGAAAGGAGCTAATGAAAAACTGTTTTTT. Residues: CSVGQEKGANEKLFF.

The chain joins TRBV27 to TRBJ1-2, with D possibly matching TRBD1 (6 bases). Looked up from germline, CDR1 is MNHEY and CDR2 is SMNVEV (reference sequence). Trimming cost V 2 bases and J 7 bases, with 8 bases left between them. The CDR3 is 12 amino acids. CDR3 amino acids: CASSLGGLGYTF. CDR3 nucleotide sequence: TGTGCCAGCAGTTTAGGGGGCCTTGGCTACACCTTC.